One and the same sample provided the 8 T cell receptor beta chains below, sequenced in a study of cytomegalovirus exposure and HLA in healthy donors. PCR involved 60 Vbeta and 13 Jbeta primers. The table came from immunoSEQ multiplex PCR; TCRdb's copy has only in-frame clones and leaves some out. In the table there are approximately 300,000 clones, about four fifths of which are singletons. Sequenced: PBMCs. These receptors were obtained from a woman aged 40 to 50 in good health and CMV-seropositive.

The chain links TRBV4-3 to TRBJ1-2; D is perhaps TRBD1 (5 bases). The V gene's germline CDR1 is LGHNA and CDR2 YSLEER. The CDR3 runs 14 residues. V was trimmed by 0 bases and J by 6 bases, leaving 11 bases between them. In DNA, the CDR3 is TGCGCCAGCAGCCAAGACAGGGCGCCGGATGGCTACACCTTC. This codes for CASSQDRAPDGYTF.

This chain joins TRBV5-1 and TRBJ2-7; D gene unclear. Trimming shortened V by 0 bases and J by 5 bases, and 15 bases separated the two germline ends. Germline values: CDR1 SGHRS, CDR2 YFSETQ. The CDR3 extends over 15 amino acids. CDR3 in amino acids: CASSLAFASRHEQYF. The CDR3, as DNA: TGCGCCAGCAGCTTGGCCTTCGCTAGTAGGCACGAGCAGTACTTC.

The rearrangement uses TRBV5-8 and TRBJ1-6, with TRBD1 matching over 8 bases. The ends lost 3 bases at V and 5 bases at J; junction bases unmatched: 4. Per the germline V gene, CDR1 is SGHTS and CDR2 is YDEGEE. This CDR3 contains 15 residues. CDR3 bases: TGTGCCAGCAGCTCGGGACAGGCTAATAATTCACCCCTCCACTTT. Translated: CASSSGQANNSPLHF.

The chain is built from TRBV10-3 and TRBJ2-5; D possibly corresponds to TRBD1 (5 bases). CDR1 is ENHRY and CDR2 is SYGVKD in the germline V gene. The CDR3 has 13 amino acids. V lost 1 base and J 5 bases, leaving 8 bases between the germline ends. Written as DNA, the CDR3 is TGTGCCATCAGTGAGTGGGGCGCGGAGACCCAGTACTTC. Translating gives CAISEWGAETQYF.

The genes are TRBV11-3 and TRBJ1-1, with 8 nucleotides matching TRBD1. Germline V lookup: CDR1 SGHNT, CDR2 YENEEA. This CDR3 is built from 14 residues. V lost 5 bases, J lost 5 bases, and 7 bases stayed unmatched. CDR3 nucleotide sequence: TGTGCCAGCAGCCCGGACAGGGCGGTGACTGAAGCTTTCTTT. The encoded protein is CASSPDRAVTEAFF.

The CDR3 DNA sequence: TGTGCCAGCAGTTTTCGCAGGGGGGCTTCACCCCTCCACTTT. Translated: CASSFRRGASPLHF. The chain has TRBV27 and TRBJ1-6, with 7 bases fitting TRBD1. V was clipped by 3 bases and J by 9 bases; unmatched bases: 5. CDR1 is MNHEY, CDR2 SMNVEV, per germline (reference sequence). This CDR3 has 14 amino acids.

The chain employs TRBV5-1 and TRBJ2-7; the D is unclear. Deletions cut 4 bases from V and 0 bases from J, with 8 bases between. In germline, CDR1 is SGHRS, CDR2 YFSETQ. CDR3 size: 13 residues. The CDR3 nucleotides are TGCGCCAGCAGCGATCCGAGCTCCTACGAGCAGTACTTC. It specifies CASSDPSSYEQYF.

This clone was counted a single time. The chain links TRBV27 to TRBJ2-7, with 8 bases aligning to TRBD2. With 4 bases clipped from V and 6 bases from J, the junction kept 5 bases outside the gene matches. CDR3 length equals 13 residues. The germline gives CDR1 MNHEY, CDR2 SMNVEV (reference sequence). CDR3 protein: CASSYGTRGEQYF. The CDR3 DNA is TGTGCCAGCAGTTACGGGACTAGAGGCGAGCAGTACTTC.